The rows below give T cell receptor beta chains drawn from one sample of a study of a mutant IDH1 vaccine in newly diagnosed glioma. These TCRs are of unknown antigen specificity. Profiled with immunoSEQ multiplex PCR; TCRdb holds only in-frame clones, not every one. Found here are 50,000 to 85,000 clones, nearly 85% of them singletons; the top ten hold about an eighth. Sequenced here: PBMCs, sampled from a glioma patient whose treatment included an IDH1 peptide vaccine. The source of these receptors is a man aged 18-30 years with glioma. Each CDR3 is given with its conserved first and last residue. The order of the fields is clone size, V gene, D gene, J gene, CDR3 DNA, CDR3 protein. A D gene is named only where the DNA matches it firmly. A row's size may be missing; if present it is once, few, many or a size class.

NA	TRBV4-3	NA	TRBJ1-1	TGCGCCAGCAGTCCAGGGGCGCGAGTATTGAACACTGAAGCTTTCTTT	CASSPGARVLNTEAFF
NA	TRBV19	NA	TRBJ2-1	TGTGCCAGTAGTATCTCTATCAGGGACTCCTACAATGAGCAGTTCTTC	CASSISIRDSYNEQFF
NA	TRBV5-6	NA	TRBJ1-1	TGTGCCAGCAGCTCGCTAGGGACCACCTTGACGGAAGCTTTCTTT	CASSSLGTTLTEAFF
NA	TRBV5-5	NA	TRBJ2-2	TGTGCCAGCAGCCACGAGTTGAGAAGGGGCAACACCGGGGAGCTGTTTTTT	CASSHELRRGNTGELFF
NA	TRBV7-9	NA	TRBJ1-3	TGTGCCAGCAGCTTAGGCCGGGGGCATGGCGGAAACACCATATATTTT	CASSLGRGHGGNTIYF
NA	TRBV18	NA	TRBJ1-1	TGTGCCGCTGGGCAGGGGAACACTGAAGCTTTCTTT	CAAGQGNTEAFF
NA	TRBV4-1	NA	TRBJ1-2	TGCGCCAGCAGCCAAGACTCAGGGTTCCATGGCTACACCTTC	CASSQDSGFHGYTF
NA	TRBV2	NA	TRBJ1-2	TGTGCCAGCAATGGTCAGGGGAGGGGTGGCTACACCTTC	CASNGQGRGGYTF
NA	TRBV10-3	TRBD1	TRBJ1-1	TGTGCCATCAGTGATCAACAGGGGTTTATCACTGAAGCTTTCTTT	CAISDQQGFITEAFF
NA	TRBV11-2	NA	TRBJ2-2	TGTGCCAGCAGCCCACAGGGATTAGGGGAGCTGTTTTTT	CASSPQGLGELFF
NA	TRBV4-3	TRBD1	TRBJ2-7	TGCGCCAGCAGCCCATCGACAGGGACCTACGAGCAGTACTTC	CASSPSTGTYEQYF
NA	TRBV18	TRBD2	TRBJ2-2	TGTGCCAGCTCACCACGGACTAGCGGGAGGGCGAGCACCGGGGAGCTGTTTTTT	CASSPRTSGRASTGELFF
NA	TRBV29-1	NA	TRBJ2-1	TGCAGCACCCAGGTATACAATGAGCAGTTCTTC	CSTQVYNEQFF
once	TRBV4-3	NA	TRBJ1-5	TGCGCCAGCAGCCAAGAAAGGGGCTGGGGCAATCAGCCCCAGCATTTT	CASSQERGWGNQPQHF
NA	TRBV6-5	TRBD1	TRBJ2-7	TGTGCCAGCAGTTACTCGGCCAGGGGGATCTCCTACGAGCAGTACTTC	CASSYSARGISYEQYF
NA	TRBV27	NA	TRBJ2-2	TGTGCCAGCAGTTCCACCGGGGAGCTGTTTTTT	CASSSTGELFF
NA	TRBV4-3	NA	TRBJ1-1	TGCGCCAGCAGCCAAAGTGGAACAGCGAGAGGAGCTTTCTTT	CASSQSGTARGAFF
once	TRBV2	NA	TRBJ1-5	TGTGCCAGCAGGGAGACACCCAGCCCCCTGCCCCAGCATTTT	CASRETPSPLPQHF
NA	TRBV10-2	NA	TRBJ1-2	TGCGCCAGCAGCTCCGGGACTACCACCTACACCTTC	CASSSGTTTYTF
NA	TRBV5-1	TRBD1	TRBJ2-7	TGCGCCAGCAGCTTGGTGGTCTCCGGACAGGGGCCTTTTGAGCAGTACTTC	CASSLVVSGQGPFEQYF
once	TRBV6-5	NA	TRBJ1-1	TGTGCCAGCAGTTTTCGATTGAACACTGAAGCTTTCTTT	CASSFRLNTEAFF
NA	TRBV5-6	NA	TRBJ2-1	TGTGCCAGCAGCTCACGGCATAGCTCCTACAATGAGCAGTTCTTC	CASSSRHSSYNEQFF
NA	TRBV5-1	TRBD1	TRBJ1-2	TGCGCCAGCAGCATAGGGACAGGGGGCTTCTATGGCTACACCTTC	CASSIGTGGFYGYTF
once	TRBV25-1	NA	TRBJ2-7	TGTGCCAGCAGTGAGGAGATAGGGTCCTACGAGCAGTACTTC	CASSEEIGSYEQYF
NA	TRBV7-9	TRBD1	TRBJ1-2	TGTGCCAGCAGCTTACCCGAATGGCAGGGGGACTATGGCTACACCTTC	CASSLPEWQGDYGYTF
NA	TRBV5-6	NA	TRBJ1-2	TGTGCCAGCAGCTTGTTAGTAGCGTCCAGGGCGGGGGGCTACACCTTC	CASSLLVASRAGGYTF
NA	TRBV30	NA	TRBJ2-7	TGTGCCTGGACCTCCAGGGGTACCTACGAGCAGTACTTC	CAWTSRGTYEQYF
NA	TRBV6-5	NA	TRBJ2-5	TGTGCCAGCAGTTACACCCGTATTGAGACCCAGTACTTC	CASSYTRIETQYF
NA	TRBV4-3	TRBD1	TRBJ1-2	TGCGCCAGCAGCCTCCGACAGGGGGCGCGTGGCTACACCTTC	CASSLRQGARGYTF
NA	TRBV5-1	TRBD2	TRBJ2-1	TGCGCCAGCTCGGACGGGGGGGCCTCGAATGAGCAGTTCTTC	CASSDGGASNEQFF
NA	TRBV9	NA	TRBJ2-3	TGTGCCAGCAGCGACGACAGTTATACGCAGTATTTT	CASSDDSYTQYF
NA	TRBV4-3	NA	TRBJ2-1	TGCGCCAGCAGCCAAGAAAAAGGGACTTACAATGAGCAGTTCTTC	CASSQEKGTYNEQFF
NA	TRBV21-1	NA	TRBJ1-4	TGTGCCAGCAGCCCCGCCCAGGGGGGGCAAACTAATGAAAAACTGTTTTTT	CASSPAQGGQTNEKLFF
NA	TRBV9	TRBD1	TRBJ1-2	TGTGCCAGCAGCGCTACGGGACAGGGAGCCTATGGCTACACCTTC	CASSATGQGAYGYTF
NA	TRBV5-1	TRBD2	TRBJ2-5	TGCGCCACCCAAGAGCGGGGGGCGCTACAAGAGACCCAGTACTTC	CATQERGALQETQYF
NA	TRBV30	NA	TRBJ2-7	TGTGCCTGGACCGACCACCCTATTAAGGCCTACGAGCAGTACTTC	CAWTDHPIKAYEQYF